What follows describes a single TCR beta chain. Its antigen remains undetermined. Within one base of it there is no much larger clone, and no base qualities were kept. The entry originates in a study of early stage breast cancer tumors (dated by TCRdb to 2016 to 2017). Concerning the study at large: Of the 15 to 20 invasive breast tumors, about a dozen were found to be estrogen receptor-positive, progesterone receptor-positive and HER2-negative. Of the roughly 12 ER+/PR+/HER2- tumors, eight were classified as invasive ductal carcinomas and four as invasive lobular carcinomas. A read coverage of roughly 10-fold per sample was achieved on average. The samples as a whole yielded 2 million to 3 million detected templates, corresponding to about 1 million unique clonotypes. The study at large found these results: Because the cohort was small, analysis by tumor subtype was not possible. Around 2.5-fold higher T cell density and higher clonality were observed in tumors than in adjacent normal breast tissue. Sequencing bulk genomic DNA from unsorted cells could not capture chain pairing or functional markers like CD4, CD8 and FOXP3. Greater similarity was observed between blood and normal breast repertoires than between blood and tumor repertoires, and tumor was distinguished from normal in about 85% of the 16 patients when each tissue was compared with blood. Enriched TCRB sequences shared across patients were found to be mostly commonly generated sequences that were unlikely to play an important role in the tumor microenvironment.

Adjacent normal breast tissue was collected about 1.9-4 cm away from the tumor, rinsed in PBS and stored in prechilled RNAlater. Because normal breast tissue has high lipid content and low cell density, about 90-300 mg of normal breast tissue was often needed to obtain enough DNA. The study profiled bulk TCR beta-chain repertoires in matched peripheral blood, tumor and adjacent normal breast tissue taken from approximately 15 patients with early-stage breast cancer. The Qiagen AllPrep DNA/RNA Mini kit was used to extract genomic DNA. Each sample was amplified in two independent genomic DNA replicates, using around 0.55 ug for blood and about 1.5 ug for tumor or normal breast. TCRB sequencing of genomic DNA was carried out with the ImmunoSeq Intro kit according to the manufacturer's instructions. The multiplex PCR ran for 25 to 35 cycles using proprietary primers and spike-in control sequences for absolute quantification. An 87-bp fragment spanning the CDR3 and flanking V and J genes was sequenced with single-end 150-bp reads. Seven samples, with two replicates for each sample, were multiplexed per lane of an Illumina MiSeq using version 3.0 chemistry. The source study handled its data this way. The vendor's proprietary pipeline processed the raw data and merged both replicates into a single result for each sample. Clonotypes were defined as productive rearrangements sharing the V-gene family, CDR3 amino acid sequence and J-gene segment. Clonality was calculated as 1 minus the normalized Shannon entropy (Pielou evenness) of TCRB abundances. To estimate T cell density, the total number of templates was divided by the number of input cells, which was inferred from the amount of DNA input. Recon was used with default parameters to estimate total repertoire diversity and clonality. Tumor-enriched clonotypes were defined as having over 0.1% abundance in tumor and at least 32-fold higher abundance than in normal breast. TCRdb limited this immuneACCESS table to in-frame rearrangements with V and J called. A share of clones is missing; checked studies link under half to unresolved V genes, and the rest is unexplained. The DNA was the basis for D and trimming; V, J and clone size are from that table. This sample holds 5,500 to 6,500 clones; 75% to 80% were observed only once. The ten largest account for around 10% of the sample.

From the germline V gene (reference sequence), CDR1 is LNHDA and CDR2 is SQIVND. From the cysteine up to the phenylalanine, the CDR3 has a length of 17 residues. CDR3 DNA is the only sequence kept; it has 51 bases, read in frame from the first base. The junction carries 17 bases between V and J, which are trimmed by 5 bases and 1 base respectively. The sequence joins TRBV19 to TRBJ2-2; matching of 6 bases hints at TRBD2 as the D gene. Sequenced input: normal breast tissue next to the tumor. This clonotype originated in a person aged 65 to 85 with breast cancer. The CDR3 amino acid sequence is: CASSQGNSGLNTGELFF. The nucleotide sequence is TGTGCCAGTAGTCAAGGTAACAGCGGGTTGAACACCGGGGAGCTGTTTTTT.